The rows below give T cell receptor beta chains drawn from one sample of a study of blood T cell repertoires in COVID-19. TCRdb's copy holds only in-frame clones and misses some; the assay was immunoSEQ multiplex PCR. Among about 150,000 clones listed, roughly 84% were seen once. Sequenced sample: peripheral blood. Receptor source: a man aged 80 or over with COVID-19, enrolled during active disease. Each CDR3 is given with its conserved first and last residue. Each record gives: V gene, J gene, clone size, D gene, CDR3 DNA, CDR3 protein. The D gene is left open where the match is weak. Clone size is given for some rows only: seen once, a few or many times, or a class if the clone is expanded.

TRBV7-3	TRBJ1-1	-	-	TGTGCCAGCAGCTTAACCCCGACAGGAGTGAGCCACACTGAAGCTTTCTTT	CASSLTPTGVSHTEAFF
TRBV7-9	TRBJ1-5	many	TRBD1	TGTGCCAGCAGCTTAGGCCAGGGGGCAGGACAGCCCCAGCATTTT	CASSLGQGAGQPQHF
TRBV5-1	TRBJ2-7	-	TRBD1	TGCGCCAGCAGCCCGGGACAGGGGTTATACGAGCAGTACTTC	CASSPGQGLYEQYF
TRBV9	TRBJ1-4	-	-	TGTGCCAGCAGCGTAGACAGCGGCCATGAAAAACTGTTTTTT	CASSVDSGHEKLFF
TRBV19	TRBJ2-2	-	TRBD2	TGTGCCAGTAGTGTAGCGGGGTGGAATTTCGGGGAGCTGTTTTTT	CASSVAGWNFGELFF
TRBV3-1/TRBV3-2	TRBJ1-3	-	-	TGTGCCAGCAGCCAAGATTGGGCAGGGTACGGAAACACCATATATTTT	CASSQDWAGYGNTIYF
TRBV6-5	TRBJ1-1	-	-	TGTGCCAGCACCTACAGGAGCAACACTGAAGCTTTCTTT	CASTYRSNTEAFF
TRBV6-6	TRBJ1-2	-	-	TGTGCCAGCAGTTATTCAAACTATGGCTACACCTTC	CASSYSNYGYTF
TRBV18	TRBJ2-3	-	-	TGTGCCAGCTCACCACCGGGGCCCAAGGATACGCAGTATTTT	CASSPPGPKDTQYF
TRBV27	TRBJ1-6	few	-	TGTGCCAGCAGTCCGCCGGGGTGGCGGAGTAATTCACCCCTCCACTTT	CASSPPGWRSNSPLHF
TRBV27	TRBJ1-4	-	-	TGTGCCAGCAGTTTATACCCGCGGAATGAAAAACTGTTTTTT	CASSLYPRNEKLFF
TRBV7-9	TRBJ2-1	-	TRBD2	TGTGCCAGCAGCTTAGCGAGGCTAGCGGGGGTATCTTACAATGAGCAGTTCTTC	CASSLARLAGVSYNEQFF
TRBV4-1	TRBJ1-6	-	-	TGCGCCAGCAGCCAAGATTCAGGGAACGTTTATAATTCACCCCTCCACTTT	CASSQDSGNVYNSPLHF
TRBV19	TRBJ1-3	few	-	TGTGCCAGTTCAACAGGAAACACCATATATTTT	CASSTGNTIYF
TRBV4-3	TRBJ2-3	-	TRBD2	TGCGCCAGCAGCCCAGGACTAGCGCCGGATACGCAGTATTTT	CASSPGLAPDTQYF
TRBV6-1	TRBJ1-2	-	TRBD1	TGTGCCAGCAGTGACGACAGGGATGTTGGGTATGGCTACACCTTC	CASSDDRDVGYGYTF
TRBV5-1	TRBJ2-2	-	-	TGCGCCAGCAGCTTACAGAACACCGGGGAGCTGTTTTTT	CASSLQNTGELFF
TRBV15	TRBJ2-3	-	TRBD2	TGTGCCACCAGCAGAGCTCGCGGGGGGGCGGGAACAGATACGCAGTATTTT	CATSRARGGAGTDTQYF
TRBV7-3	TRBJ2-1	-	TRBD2	TGTGCCAGCAGCTTGACTAGCGGAAACTACAATGAGCAGTTCTTC	CASSLTSGNYNEQFF
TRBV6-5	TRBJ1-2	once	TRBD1	TGTGCCAGCGGGACAGGTGTGATTTATGGCTACACCTTC	CASGTGVIYGYTF
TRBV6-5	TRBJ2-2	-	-	TGTGCCAGCAGGCAGGGCCTGAACACCGGGGAGCTGTTTTTT	CASRQGLNTGELFF
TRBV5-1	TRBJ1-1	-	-	TGCGCCAGCAGCTTGGGGGGGCAGCGACTGGTGAACACTGAAGCTTTCTTT	CASSLGGQRLVNTEAFF